These 20 T cell receptor beta chains share one sample of origin, sequenced in a study of shared clonotypes between healthy human individuals. The repertoire was sequenced with immunoSEQ multiplex PCR; TCRdb's copy has only in-frame clones and lacks some. Of some 1,900,000 clones listed, 85% to 95% are singletons. CD45RO-negative, CCR7-positively selected cells formed the naive CD8 fraction, excluding terminally differentiated effector memory CD45RA+ cells. The sequencing sample was made of naive CD8+ T cells sorted from blood. The receptor set was obtained from a man aged 18 to 29 in good health.

The V call is TRBV19, the J call TRBJ2-7; possibly TRBD1 or TRBD2 for D (5 bases each). From germline, CDR1 is LNHDA and CDR2 SQIVND (reference sequence). This CDR3 comprises 15 residues. Trimming left V 0 bases short and J 3 bases short, with 12 bases between. CDR3 nucleotide sequence: TGTGCCAGTAGTATAGATCGAGGGGCCGGCTACGAGCAGTACTTC. It specifies CASSIDRGAGYEQYF.

The rearrangement joins TRBV7-9 to TRBJ2-1, with D possibly TRBD1 on 6 matching bases. This CDR3 spans 15 amino acids. V was pared by 4 bases and J by 8 bases, with 18 bases between. Per the germline V gene, CDR1 is SEHNR and CDR2 is FQNEAQ (reference sequence). CDR3: CASSSTGSSIDEQFF. The CDR3 coding sequence is TGTGCCAGCAGCTCCACAGGGTCATCAATCGATGAGCAGTTCTTC.

The chain joins TRBV9 to TRBJ1-2, with D possibly matching TRBD1 (5 bases). The germline V and J ends were trimmed by 0 bases and 5 bases, with 8 bases remaining between them. CDR3 length: 13 amino acids. Germline V gene lookup returns CDR1 SGDLS and CDR2 YYNGEE. The CDR3 here is CASSVGGQYGYTF. CDR3 sequence (DNA): TGTGCCAGCAGCGTAGGTGGACAATATGGCTACACCTTC. Full variable domain (missing parts from reference TRBV9 and TRBJ1-2): DSGVTQTPKHLITATGQRVTLRCSPRSGDLSVYWYQQSLDQGLQFLIQYYNGEERAKGNILERFSAQQFPDLHSELNLSSLELGDSALYFCASSVGGQYGYTFGSGTRLTVV.

CDR3 nucleotide sequence: TGCGCCAGCAGCCCAGGTCTTGGGGCCAACGTCCTGACTTTC. Its protein is CASSPGLGANVLTF. The rearrangement joins TRBV4-3 to TRBJ2-6; D is ambiguous. The ends were cut back, 4 bases at V and 3 bases at J, with 7 bases in the middle. The CDR3 has 14 residues. CDR1 is LGHNA, CDR2 YSLEER, per germline.

V is TRBV7-2 and J is TRBJ2-7; unclear D gene. The CDR3 is 13 amino acids. The germline V gene has CDR1 SGHTA and CDR2 FQGNSA. Trimming pared 2 bases from V and 3 bases from J, leaving 8 bases between. The CDR3 sequence: CASSLISGYEQYF. The CDR3 DNA is TGTGCCAGCAGCTTAATTTCCGGCTACGAGCAGTACTTC.

The gene calls are TRBV27 and TRBJ2-3; 7 positions agree with TRBD2. Germline assignment: CDR1 MNHEY and CDR2 SMNVEV (reference sequence). The CDR3 has 16 residues. The junction had 12 bases not matched to a gene; V was cut back by 3 bases and J by 6 bases. Here the CDR3 reads CASSLMAGDGSDTQYF. In DNA form, the CDR3 reads TGTGCCAGCAGTTTGATGGCGGGAGATGGGTCCGATACGCAGTATTTT.

This chain joins TRBV28 and TRBJ2-5; D not resolved. The CDR3 totals 14 residues. Between the trimmed V and J ends, which lost 3 bases and 1 base, there was a span of 9 bases. Germline CDR1 and CDR2: MDHEN and SYDVKM. For the CDR3, the DNA is TGTGCCAGCAGTTTTCAGGAGCTCCAAGAGACCCAGTACTTC. Translated, it gives CASSFQELQETQYF. Based on the CDR3 plus reference TRBV28 and TRBJ2-5, the full variable domain is DVKVTQSSRYLVKRTGEKVFLECVQDMDHENMFWYRQDPGLGLRLIYFSYDVKMKEKGDIPEGYSVSREKKERFSLILESASTNQTSMYLCASSFQELQETQYFGPGTRLLVL.

The V call is TRBV28, the J call TRBJ1-5; tentatively, D is TRBD1 (5 bases). Trimming left V 3 bases short and J 0 bases short, with 12 bases between. The CDR3 has 16 amino acids. The germline gives CDR1 MDHEN, CDR2 SYDVKM. This chain's CDR3 is CASSFEGTDSNQPQHF. CDR3 in DNA: TGTGCCAGCAGTTTTGAGGGGACGGATAGCAATCAGCCCCAGCATTTT. Supplemented by reference TRBV28 and TRBJ1-5, the full variable domain reads DVKVTQSSRYLVKRTGEKVFLECVQDMDHENMFWYRQDPGLGLRLIYFSYDVKMKEKGDIPEGYSVSREKKERFSLILESASTNQTSMYLCASSFEGTDSNQPQHFGDGTRLSIL.

This chain joins TRBV5-1 and TRBJ1-2; 11 nucleotides line up with TRBD1. Germline assignment: CDR1 SGHRS and CDR2 YFSETQ. Germline trimming cut 7 bases from V and 1 base from J; bases unmatched to any gene: 12. The CDR3 is made up of 17 amino acids. The CDR3 coding sequence is TGCGCCAGCGAACCGGGACAGGGGGGTTCGGATAACTATGGCTACACCTTC. As protein: CASEPGQGGSDNYGYTF.

The J gene is TRBJ2-7, the V gene TRBV6-1; TRBD2 might be the D (6 bases). Germline V lookup: CDR1 MNHNS, CDR2 SASEGT. V lost 7 bases and J lost 4, with 20 bases in between. This CDR3 comprises 15 residues. CDR3 in DNA: TGTGCCAGCAAGGCGGGACCAGGTGGGTCGTACGAGCAGTACTTC. It is translated as CASKAGPGGSYEQYF.

The chain employs TRBV28 and TRBJ1-1; perhaps TRBD1 as D (6 bases). V dropped 6 bases and J dropped 1 base, with 9 bases sitting between them. In germline, CDR1 is MDHEN, CDR2 SYDVKM. The CDR3 consists of 13 residues. The CDR3 DNA follows: TGTGCCAGCAGGCACAGGGCGAACACTGAAGCTTTCTTT. As protein: CASRHRANTEAFF. Drawing the rest from reference TRBV28 and TRBJ1-1, the complete variable domain is DVKVTQSSRYLVKRTGEKVFLECVQDMDHENMFWYRQDPGLGLRLIYFSYDVKMKEKGDIPEGYSVSREKKERFSLILESASTNQTSMYLCASRHRANTEAFFGQGTRLTVV.

The chain couples TRBV11-2 to TRBJ2-1, with a weak D call TRBD2 (6 bases). CDR1 and CDR2 (germline): SGHAT, FQNNGV. The CDR3 covers 14 residues. V was cut by 7 bases and J by 0 bases, with 10 bases left in between. The CDR3 loop is CASTGGPSYNEQFF. The CDR3 DNA reads as TGTGCCAGCACCGGGGGTCCCTCCTACAATGAGCAGTTCTTC. The variable domain in full, with the rest retrieved from reference TRBV11-2 and TRBJ2-1, is EAGVAQSPRYKIIEKRQSVAFWCNPISGHATLYWYQQILGQGPKLLIQFQNNGVVDDSQLPKDRFSAERLKGVDSTLKIQPAKLEDSAVYLCASTGGPSYNEQFFGPGTRLTVL.

This chain links TRBV7-8 with TRBJ1-5; weak D call: TRBD1 (5 bases). Trimming took off 5 bases at V and 2 bases at J, with 19 bases between the two ends. There are 17 residues in the CDR3. Per the germline V gene, CDR1 is SGHVS and CDR2 is FQNEAQ. CDR3 in DNA: TGTGCCAGCAGCGGGAGCGGGGGAAGGTCAGGCAATCAGCCCCAGCATTTT. Translating gives CASSGSGGRSGNQPQHF.

This chain uses TRBV30 with TRBJ1-2; D not resolved. The CDR3 is 17 amino acids. Looked up from germline, CDR1 is GTSNPN and CDR2 is SVGIG (reference sequence). Deletions cut 0 bases from V and 5 bases from J, with 22 bases between. CDR3 bases: TGTGCCTGGAGTGTAAATGTGGAGGGTGGAGTTCTTTATGGCTACACCTTC. It codes for CAWSVNVEGGVLYGYTF.

The chain has TRBV30 and TRBJ1-4; weak D call: TRBD1 (6 bases). V lost 1 base, J lost 7 bases, and 13 bases lay in between. Germline V gives CDR1 GTSNPN, CDR2 SVGIG (reference sequence). CDR3 length equals 14 residues. CDR3 protein: CAWSGQGLGEKLFF. CDR3 DNA sequence: TGTGCCTGGAGTGGCCAGGGGCTGGGTGAAAAACTGTTTTTT.

This chain uses TRBV19 with TRBJ1-1; no clear D gene. This CDR3 is built from 15 residues. Germline CDR1 and CDR2: LNHDA and SQIVND (reference sequence). Trimming left V 5 bases short and J 4 bases short, with 17 bases between. The CDR3 is CASSASRTLGTEAFF. The CDR3 nucleotides read TGTGCCAGTAGTGCCAGCAGGACCCTGGGCACTGAAGCTTTCTTT. The complete variable domain, with remaining parts taken from reference TRBV19 and TRBJ1-1, reads DGGITQSPKYLFRKEGQNVTLSCEQNLNHDAMYWYRQDPGQGLRLIYYSQIVNDFQKGDIAEGYSVSREKKESFPLTVTSAQKNPTAFYLCASSASRTLGTEAFFGQGTRLTVV.

J is TRBJ1-1 and V is TRBV5-1, with 9 bases lining up with TRBD1. CDR1 is SGHRS, CDR2 YFSETQ, per germline. The CDR3 has 14 residues. V lost 4 bases to trimming and J lost 3 bases; unmatched junction nucleotides: 4. CDR3 nucleotide sequence: TGCGCCAGCAGCCCGGGACAGGGTCACACTGAAGCTTTCTTT. Translation gives CASSPGQGHTEAFF.

The chain carries TRBV5-1 and TRBJ2-2; D is perhaps TRBD1 or TRBD2 (5 bases each). This CDR3 is 15 amino acids long. V lost 2 bases and J 3 bases, leaving 11 bases between the germline ends. Germline lookup yields CDR1 SGHRS and CDR2 YFSETQ. The CDR3 region is CASSFRDPYTGELFF. DNA for the CDR3: TGCGCCAGCAGCTTCCGGGACCCTTACACCGGGGAGCTGTTTTTT.

The chain is built from TRBV2 and TRBJ2-2, with D possibly matching TRBD1 (5 bases). Looked up from germline, CDR1 is SNHLY and CDR2 is FYNNEI. The CDR3 sequence is 16 residues long. V was pared by 5 bases and J by 3 bases, with 16 bases between. In DNA, the CDR3 is TGTGCCAGCAGTAAGCGTGATACAGGAGACACCGGGGAGCTGTTTTTT. It specifies CASSKRDTGDTGELFF.

V gene TRBV9 combines with J gene TRBJ2-1; a possible D gene is TRBD1 (7 bases). The CDR3 has 16 amino acids. Trimming removed 0 bases at V and 3 bases at J, with 13 bases between. CDR1 is SGDLS and CDR2 is YYNGEE in the germline V gene. The CDR3 sequence is CASSVAPGGNYNEQFF. The CDR3 nucleotides are TGTGCCAGCAGCGTAGCGCCAGGGGGGAACTACAATGAGCAGTTCTTC.